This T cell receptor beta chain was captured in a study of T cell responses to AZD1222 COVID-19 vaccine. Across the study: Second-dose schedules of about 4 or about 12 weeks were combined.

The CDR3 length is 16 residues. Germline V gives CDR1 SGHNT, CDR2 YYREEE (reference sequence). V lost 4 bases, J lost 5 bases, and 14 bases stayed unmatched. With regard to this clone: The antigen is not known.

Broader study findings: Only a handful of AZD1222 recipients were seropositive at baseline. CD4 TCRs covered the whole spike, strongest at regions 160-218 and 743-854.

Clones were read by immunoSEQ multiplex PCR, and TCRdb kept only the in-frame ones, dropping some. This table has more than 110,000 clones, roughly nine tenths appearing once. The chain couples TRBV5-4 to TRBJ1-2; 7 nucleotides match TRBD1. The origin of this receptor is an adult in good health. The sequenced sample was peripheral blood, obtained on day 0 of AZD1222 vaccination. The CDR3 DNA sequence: TGTGCCAGCAGCCCCCCTAGTCAGGGGGGATGGTATGGCTACACCTTC. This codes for CASSPPSQGGWYGYTF.